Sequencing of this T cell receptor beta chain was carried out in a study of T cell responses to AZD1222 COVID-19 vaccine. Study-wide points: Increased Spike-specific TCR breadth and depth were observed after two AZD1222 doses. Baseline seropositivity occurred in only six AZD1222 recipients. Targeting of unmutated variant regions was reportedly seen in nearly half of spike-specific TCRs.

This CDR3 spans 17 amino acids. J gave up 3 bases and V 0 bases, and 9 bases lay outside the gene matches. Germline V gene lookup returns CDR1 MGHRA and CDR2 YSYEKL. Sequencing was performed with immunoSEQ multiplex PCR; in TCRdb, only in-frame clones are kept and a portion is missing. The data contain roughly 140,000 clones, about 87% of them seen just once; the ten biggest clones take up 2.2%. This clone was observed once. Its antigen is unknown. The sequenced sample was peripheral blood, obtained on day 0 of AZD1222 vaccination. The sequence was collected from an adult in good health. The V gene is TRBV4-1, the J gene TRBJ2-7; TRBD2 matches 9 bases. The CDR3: CASSQEGLASRFYEQYF. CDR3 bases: TGCGCCAGCAGCCAAGAGGGACTAGCTTCCCGCTTCTACGAGCAGTACTTC.